This TCR beta chain came from a study of OX40 agonist ivuxolimab in advanced cancers. Whole-study results and caveats: The mean number of expanded clones was higher in CD8+ T cells than in CD4+. Clonal expansion in partial responders at 0.1-3.0 mg/kg ranked among the lowest.

The assay was immunoSEQ multiplex PCR, and TCRdb's table has in-frame clones only and misses some. The profile shows 50,000 or so clones, 84% of them singletons. Regarding this clone: No antigen is known for it.

People who had autoimmune disease history or systemic immunosuppression were excluded. This CDR3 comprises 14 residues. Germline lookup yields CDR1 LNHDA and CDR2 SQIVND (reference sequence). The V end lost 3 bases, the J end lost 4 bases, and 12 bases lay between the germline ends. This material consisted of CD4+ or CD8+ T cells sorted from blood, taken in a trial of the OX40 agonist ivuxolimab. This clonotype was sampled from an adult with an advanced solid tumor such as melanoma, head and neck, liver or kidney cancer. The rearrangement joins TRBV19 to TRBJ1-1, with no clear D. This chain's CDR3 is CASSITSSGTEAFF. The CDR3 DNA is TGTGCCAGTAGTATTACGTCAAGCGGCACTGAAGCTTTCTTT.